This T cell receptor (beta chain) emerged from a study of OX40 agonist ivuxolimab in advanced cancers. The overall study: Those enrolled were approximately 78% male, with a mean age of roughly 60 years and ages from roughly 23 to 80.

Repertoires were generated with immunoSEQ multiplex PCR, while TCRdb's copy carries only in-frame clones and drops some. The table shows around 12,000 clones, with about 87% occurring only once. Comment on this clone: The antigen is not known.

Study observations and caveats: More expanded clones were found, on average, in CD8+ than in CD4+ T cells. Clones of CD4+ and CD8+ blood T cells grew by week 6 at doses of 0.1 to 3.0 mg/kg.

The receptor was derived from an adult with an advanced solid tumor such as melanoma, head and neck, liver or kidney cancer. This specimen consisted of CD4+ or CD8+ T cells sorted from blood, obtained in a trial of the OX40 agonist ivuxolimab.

CDR3 nucleotide sequence: TGCGCCAGCAGCGTAGGACTAGCGGTCTCCGAGCAGTACTTC. Its translation: CASSVGLAVSEQYF. This sequence joins TRBV4-3 and TRBJ2-7, with 10 bases lining up with TRBD2. CDR3 length: 14 amino acids. Germline V CDR1 and CDR2: LGHNA, YSLEER. The V and J ends lost 5 bases and 6 bases, in that order; junction bases with no gene match: 7.